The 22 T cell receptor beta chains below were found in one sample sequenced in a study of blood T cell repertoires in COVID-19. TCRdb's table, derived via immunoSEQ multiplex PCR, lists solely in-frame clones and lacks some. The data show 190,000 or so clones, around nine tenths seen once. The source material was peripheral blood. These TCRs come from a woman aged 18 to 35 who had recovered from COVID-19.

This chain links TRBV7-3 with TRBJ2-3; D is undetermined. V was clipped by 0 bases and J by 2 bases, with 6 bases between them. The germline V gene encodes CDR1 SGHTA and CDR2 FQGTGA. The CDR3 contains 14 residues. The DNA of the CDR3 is TGTGCCAGCAGCTTAACTAGCTCCACAGATACGCAGTATTTT. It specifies CASSLTSSTDTQYF. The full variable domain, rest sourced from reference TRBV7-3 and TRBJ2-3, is GAGVSQTPSNKVTEKGKYVELRCDPISGHTALYWYRQSLGQGPEFLIYFQGTGAADDSGLPNDRFFAVRPEGSVSTLKIQRTERGDSAVYLCASSLTSSTDTQYFGPGTRLTVL.

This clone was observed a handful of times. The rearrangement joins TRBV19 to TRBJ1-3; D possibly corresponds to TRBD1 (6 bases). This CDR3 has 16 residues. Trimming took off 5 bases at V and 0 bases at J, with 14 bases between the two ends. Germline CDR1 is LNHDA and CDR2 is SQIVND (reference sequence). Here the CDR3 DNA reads TGTGCCAGTAGTCCCCGAACAGGGTTCTCTGGAAACACCATATATTTT. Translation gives CASSPRTGFSGNTIYF.

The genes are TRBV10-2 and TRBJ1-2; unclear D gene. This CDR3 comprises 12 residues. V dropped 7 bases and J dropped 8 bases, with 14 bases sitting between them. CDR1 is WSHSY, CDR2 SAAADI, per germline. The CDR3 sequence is CASTGGSLGYTF. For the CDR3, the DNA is TGCGCCAGCACCGGCGGATCCCTAGGCTACACCTTC.

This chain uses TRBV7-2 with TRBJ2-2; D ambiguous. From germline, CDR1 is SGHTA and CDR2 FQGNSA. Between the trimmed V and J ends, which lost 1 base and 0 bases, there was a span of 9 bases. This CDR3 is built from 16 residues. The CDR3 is CASSLGGTTNTGELFF. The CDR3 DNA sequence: TGTGCCAGCAGCTTAGGAGGCACGACGAACACCGGGGAGCTGTTTTTT.

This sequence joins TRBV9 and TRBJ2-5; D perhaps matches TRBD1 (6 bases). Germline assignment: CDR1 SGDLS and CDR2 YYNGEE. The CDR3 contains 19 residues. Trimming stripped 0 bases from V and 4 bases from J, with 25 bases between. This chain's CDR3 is CASSVGSKVAGVGSETQYF. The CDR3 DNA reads TGTGCCAGCAGCGTAGGGTCGAAGGTGGCAGGGGTGGGGTCAGAGACCCAGTACTTC.

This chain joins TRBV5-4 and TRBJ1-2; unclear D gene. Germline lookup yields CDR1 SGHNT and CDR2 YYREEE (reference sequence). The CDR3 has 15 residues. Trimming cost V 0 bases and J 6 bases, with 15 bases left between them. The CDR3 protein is CASSLGQTKLHGYTF. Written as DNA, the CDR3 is TGTGCCAGCAGCTTGGGCCAGACAAAACTCCATGGCTACACCTTC. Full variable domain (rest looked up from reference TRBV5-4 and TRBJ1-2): ETGVTQSPTHLIKTRGQQVTLRCSSQSGHNTVSWYQQALGQGPQFIFQYYREEENGRGNFPPRFSGLQFPNYSSELNVNALELDDSALYLCASSLGQTKLHGYTFGSGTRLTVV.

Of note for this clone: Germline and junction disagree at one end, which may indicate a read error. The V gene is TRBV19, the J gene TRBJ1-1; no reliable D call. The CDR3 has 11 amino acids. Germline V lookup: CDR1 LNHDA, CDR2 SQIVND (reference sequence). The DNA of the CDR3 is TGTGCCAGTAGTATAAACATTGAAGCTTTCTTT. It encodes CASSINIEAFF.

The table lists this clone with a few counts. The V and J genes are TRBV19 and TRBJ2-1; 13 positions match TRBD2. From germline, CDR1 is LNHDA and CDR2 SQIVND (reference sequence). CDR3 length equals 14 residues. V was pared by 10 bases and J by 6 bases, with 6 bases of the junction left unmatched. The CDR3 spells CATQTSGGPNEQFF. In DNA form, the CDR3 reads TGTGCCACCCAGACTAGCGGGGGGCCCAATGAGCAGTTCTTC.

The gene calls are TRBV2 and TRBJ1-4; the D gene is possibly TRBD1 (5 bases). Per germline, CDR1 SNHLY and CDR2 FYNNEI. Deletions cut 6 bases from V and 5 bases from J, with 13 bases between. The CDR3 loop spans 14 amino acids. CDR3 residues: CASSGTGINEKLFF. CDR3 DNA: TGTGCCAGCAGCGGGACTGGGATCAATGAAAAACTGTTTTTT.

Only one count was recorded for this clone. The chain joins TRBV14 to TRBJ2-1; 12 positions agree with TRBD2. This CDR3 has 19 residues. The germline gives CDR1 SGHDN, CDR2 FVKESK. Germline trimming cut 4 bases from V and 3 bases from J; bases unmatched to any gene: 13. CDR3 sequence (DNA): TGTGCCAGCAGCCGCGAAGTTGCTAGCGGGAGGGCAATCTACAATGAGCAGTTCTTC. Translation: CASSREVASGRAIYNEQFF.

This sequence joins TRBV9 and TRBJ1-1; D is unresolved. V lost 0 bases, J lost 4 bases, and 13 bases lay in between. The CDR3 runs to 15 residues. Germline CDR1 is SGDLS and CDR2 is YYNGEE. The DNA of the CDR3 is TGTGCCAGCAGCGTAGATGAGGGAGGCGGCACTGAAGCTTTCTTT. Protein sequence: CASSVDEGGGTEAFF.

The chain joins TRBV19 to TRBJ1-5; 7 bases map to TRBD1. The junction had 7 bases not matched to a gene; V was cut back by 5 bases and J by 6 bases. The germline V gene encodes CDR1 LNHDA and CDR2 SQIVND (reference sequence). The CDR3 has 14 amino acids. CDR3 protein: CASSDDRAGQPQHF. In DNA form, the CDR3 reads TGTGCCAGTAGTGATGACAGGGCCGGTCAGCCCCAGCATTTT.

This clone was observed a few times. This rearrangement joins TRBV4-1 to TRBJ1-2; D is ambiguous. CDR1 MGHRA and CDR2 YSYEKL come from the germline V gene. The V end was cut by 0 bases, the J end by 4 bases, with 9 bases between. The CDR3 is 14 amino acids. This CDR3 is CASSQDSRLYGYTF. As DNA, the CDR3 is TGCGCCAGCAGCCAAGATTCTAGACTCTATGGCTACACCTTC.

CDR3: CASSLDGTSGGFYEQYF. For the CDR3, the DNA is TGTGCCAGCAGCTTAGATGGTACTAGCGGGGGTTTCTACGAGCAGTACTTC. The V call is TRBV11-2, the J call TRBJ2-7; TRBD2 agrees at 11 bases. This CDR3 has 17 amino acids. With V trimmed by 0 bases and J by 3 bases, 7 bases remained unmatched. Germline V gene sequence: CDR1 SGHAT, CDR2 FQNNGV.

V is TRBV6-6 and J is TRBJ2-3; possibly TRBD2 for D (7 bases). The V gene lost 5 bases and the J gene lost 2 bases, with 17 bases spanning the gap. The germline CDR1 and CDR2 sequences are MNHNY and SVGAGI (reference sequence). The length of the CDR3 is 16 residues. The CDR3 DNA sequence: TGTGCCAGCAGTCATTTGGGGGGGCGCCCCACAGATACGCAGTATTTT. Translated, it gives CASSHLGGRPTDTQYF.

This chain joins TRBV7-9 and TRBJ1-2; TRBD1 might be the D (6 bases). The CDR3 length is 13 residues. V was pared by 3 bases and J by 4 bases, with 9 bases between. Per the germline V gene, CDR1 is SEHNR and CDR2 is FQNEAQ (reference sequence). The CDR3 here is CASSFDRSYGYTF. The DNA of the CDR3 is TGTGCCAGCAGCTTCGACAGGAGCTATGGCTACACCTTC.

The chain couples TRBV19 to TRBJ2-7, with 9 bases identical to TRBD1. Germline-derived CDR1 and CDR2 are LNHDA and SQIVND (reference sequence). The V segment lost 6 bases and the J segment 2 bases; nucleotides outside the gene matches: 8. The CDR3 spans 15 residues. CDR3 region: CASRIKGQGTYEQYF. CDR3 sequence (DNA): TGTGCCAGTAGGATAAAGGGACAGGGAACCTACGAGCAGTACTTC.

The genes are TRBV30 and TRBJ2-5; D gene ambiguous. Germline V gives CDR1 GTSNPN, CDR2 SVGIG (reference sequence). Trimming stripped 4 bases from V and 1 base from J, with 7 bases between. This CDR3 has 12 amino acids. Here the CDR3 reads CAWKRIQETQYF. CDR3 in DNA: TGTGCCTGGAAGCGAATCCAAGAGACCCAGTACTTC.

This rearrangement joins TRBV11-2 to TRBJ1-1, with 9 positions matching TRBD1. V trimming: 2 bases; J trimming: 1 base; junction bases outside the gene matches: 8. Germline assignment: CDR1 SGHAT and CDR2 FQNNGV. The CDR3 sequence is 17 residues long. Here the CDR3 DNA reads TGTGCCAGCAGCTTACTAACAGGGGGCTTGGGGAACACTGAAGCTTTCTTT. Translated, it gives CASSLLTGGLGNTEAFF.

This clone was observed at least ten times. CDR3: CASSNRVWGNTIYF. DNA of the CDR3: TGTGCCAGTAGTAACCGGGTGTGGGGAAACACCATATATTTT. The rearrangement uses TRBV19 and TRBJ1-3; D unresolved. CDR1 and CDR2 from the germline V gene are LNHDA and SQIVND (reference sequence). This CDR3 spans 14 amino acids. Trimming shortened V by 4 bases and J by 4 bases, and 11 bases separated the two germline ends.

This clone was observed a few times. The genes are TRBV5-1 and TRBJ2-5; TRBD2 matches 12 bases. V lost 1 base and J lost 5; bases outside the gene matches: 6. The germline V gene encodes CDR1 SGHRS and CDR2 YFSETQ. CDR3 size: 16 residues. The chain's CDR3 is CASSLTSGGPGETQYF. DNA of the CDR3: TGCGCCAGCAGCTTGACTAGCGGGGGGCCGGGGGAGACCCAGTACTTC.

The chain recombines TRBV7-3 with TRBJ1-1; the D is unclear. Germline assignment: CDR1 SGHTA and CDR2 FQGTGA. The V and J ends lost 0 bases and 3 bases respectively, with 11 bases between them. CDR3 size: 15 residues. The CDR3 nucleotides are TGTGCCAGCAGCTTAACTTTAGCGGGTGACACTGAAGCTTTCTTT. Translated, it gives CASSLTLAGDTEAFF.